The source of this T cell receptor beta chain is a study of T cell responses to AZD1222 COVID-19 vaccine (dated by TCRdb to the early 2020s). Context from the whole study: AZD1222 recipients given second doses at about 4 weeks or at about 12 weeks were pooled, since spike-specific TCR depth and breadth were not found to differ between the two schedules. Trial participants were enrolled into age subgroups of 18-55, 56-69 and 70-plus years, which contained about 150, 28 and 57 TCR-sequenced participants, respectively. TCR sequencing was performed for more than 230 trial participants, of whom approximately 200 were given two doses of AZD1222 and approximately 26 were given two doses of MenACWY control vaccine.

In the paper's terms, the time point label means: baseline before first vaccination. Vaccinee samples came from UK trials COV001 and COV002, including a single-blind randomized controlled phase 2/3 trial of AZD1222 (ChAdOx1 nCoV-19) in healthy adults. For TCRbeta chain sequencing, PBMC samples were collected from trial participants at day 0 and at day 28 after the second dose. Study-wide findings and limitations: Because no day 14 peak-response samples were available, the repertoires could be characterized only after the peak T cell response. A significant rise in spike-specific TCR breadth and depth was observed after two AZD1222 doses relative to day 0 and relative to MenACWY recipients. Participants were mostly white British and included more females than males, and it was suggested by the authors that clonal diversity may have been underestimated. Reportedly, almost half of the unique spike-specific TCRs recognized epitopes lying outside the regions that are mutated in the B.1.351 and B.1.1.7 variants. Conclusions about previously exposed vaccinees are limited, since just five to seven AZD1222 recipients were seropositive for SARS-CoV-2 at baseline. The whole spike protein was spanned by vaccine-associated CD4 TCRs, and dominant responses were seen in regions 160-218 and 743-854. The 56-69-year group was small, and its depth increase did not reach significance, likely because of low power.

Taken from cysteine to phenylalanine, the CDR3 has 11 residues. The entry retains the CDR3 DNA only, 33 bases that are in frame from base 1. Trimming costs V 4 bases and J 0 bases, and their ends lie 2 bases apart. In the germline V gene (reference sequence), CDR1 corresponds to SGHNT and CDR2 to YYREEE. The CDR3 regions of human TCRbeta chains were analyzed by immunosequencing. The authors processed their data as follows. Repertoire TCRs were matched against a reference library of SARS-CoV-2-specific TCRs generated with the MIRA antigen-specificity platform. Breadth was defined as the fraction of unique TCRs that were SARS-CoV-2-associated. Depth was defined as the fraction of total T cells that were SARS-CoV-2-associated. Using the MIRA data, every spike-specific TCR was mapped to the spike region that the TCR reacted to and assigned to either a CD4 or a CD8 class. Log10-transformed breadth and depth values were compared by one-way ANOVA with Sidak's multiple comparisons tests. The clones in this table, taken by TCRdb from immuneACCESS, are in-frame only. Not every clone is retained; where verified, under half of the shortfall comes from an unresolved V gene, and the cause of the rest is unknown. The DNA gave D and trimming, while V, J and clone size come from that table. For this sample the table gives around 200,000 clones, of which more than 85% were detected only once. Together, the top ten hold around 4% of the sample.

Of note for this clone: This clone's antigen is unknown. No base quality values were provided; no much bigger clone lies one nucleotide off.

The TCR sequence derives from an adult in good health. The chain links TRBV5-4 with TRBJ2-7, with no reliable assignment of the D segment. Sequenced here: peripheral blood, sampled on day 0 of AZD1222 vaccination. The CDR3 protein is CASSGSYEQYF. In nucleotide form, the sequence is TGTGCCAGCAGCGGCTCCTACGAGCAGTACTTC. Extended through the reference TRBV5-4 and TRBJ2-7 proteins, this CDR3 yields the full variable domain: ETGVTQSPTHLIKTRGQQVTLRCSSQSGHNTVSWYQQALGQGPQFIFQYYREEENGRGNFPPRFSGLQFPNYSSELNVNALELDDSALYLCASSGSYEQYFGPGTRLTVT.